This T cell receptor beta chain came from a study of shared clonotypes between healthy human individuals. The CDR3 extends over 18 amino acids. V was pared by 0 bases and J by 0 bases, with 15 bases between. The germline gives CDR1 SGHRS, CDR2 YFSETQ. General study points: An expected dependence of interdonor clonotype sharing on sequencing depth was noted. When compared with the clonotypes that were shared by all four sorted-subset donors, the non-shared clonotypes turned out to have lower generation probabilities. When naive CD4 clonotypes were compared across several donors, about 4.8% were shared.

Concerning this clone: Its antigen is unidentified.

Once extracted for a subset, genomic DNA was divided evenly among several immunoSEQ plates. Assay: immunoSEQ multiplex PCR; the TCRdb copy retains only in-frame clones and omits some. The sample shows over 2 million clones, under 95% of them seen only once. Input material: naive CD4+ T cells from PBMCs. Sample subset: CD45RA+ positively selected. The sequence was collected from a man younger than 30 in good health. Some clones in this sample may be carry-over from other donors' samples. The chain uses TRBV5-1 and TRBJ1-4; D gene uncertain. CDR3 bases: TGCGCCAGCAGCTTGGTTCTGATGGGTGTAACAACTAATGAAAAACTGTTTTTT. Protein sequence: CASSLVLMGVTTNEKLFF. Looking up the rest from reference TRBV5-1 and TRBJ1-4 gives the full variable domain: KAGVTQTPRYLIKTRGQQVTLSCSPISGHRSVSWYQQTPGQGLQFLFEYFSETQRNKGNFPGRFSGRQFSNSRSEMNVSTLELGDSALYLCASSLVLMGVTTNEKLFFGSGTQLSVL.